These 16 T cell receptor beta chains came from one sample sequenced in a study of graft-versus-host responses after intestinal transplantation. TCRdb's copy holds only in-frame clones and misses some; the assay was immunoSEQ multiplex PCR. Among around 100,000 clones listed, 85% to 95% were seen once. The antigens of these receptors remain unknown. The source was unstimulated CD4+ T cells sorted from spleen or lymph node cells, collected before transplant. Receptors originate from a human donor who was the organ donor for an intestinal transplant.

A single count supports this clone. The V and J genes are TRBV9 and TRBJ2-1; 14 bases are a match to TRBD2. Trimming cost V 3 bases and J 7 bases; bases outside gene matches: 3. Germline V gives CDR1 SGDLS, CDR2 YYNGEE. The CDR3 is 15 residues long. CDR3 region: CASSDGTSGRNEQFF. The CDR3, as DNA: TGTGCCAGCAGCGACGGGACTAGCGGGAGAAATGAGCAGTTCTTC. Full variable domain (missing parts from reference TRBV9 and TRBJ2-1): DSGVTQTPKHLITATGQRVTLRCSPRSGDLSVYWYQQSLDQGLQFLIQYYNGEERAKGNILERFSAQQFPDLHSELNLSSLELGDSALYFCASSDGTSGRNEQFFGPGTRLTVL.

This clone was detected only once. The chain combines TRBV19 with TRBJ2-7, with 11 positions matching TRBD1. The length of the CDR3 is 14 residues. Germline CDR1 LNHDA, CDR2 SQIVND (reference sequence). J was trimmed by 5 bases and V by 6 bases; bases with no gene match: 6. The CDR3 region has the DNA TGTGCCAGTAGCCGGACAGGGGGCAATAACGAGCAGTACTTC. It codes for CASSRTGGNNEQYF.

V and J are TRBV19 and TRBJ2-7; TRBD1 agrees at 10 bases. V lost 5 bases and J lost 3; bases outside the gene matches: 10. Germline V gene sequence: CDR1 LNHDA, CDR2 SQIVND (reference sequence). The length of the CDR3 is 16 residues. CDR3: CASSSYRDRGHYEQYF. CDR3 coding DNA: TGTGCCAGTAGTTCCTACCGGGACAGGGGCCACTACGAGCAGTACTTC.

The V and J genes are TRBV27 and TRBJ1-2; 9 bases are shared with TRBD1. The V gene's germline CDR1 is MNHEY and CDR2 SMNVEV (reference sequence). This CDR3 region has 14 residues. After removal of 5 bases from V and 2 bases from J, the junction contained 3 bases not matched to a gene. The CDR3 reads CASSRDRVNYGYTF. Here the CDR3 DNA reads TGTGCCAGCAGTAGGGACAGGGTAAACTATGGCTACACCTTC.

This rearrangement joins TRBV28 to TRBJ2-3; 8 positions agree with TRBD1. V shed 6 bases, J shed 0 bases, and the junction held 5 bases outside the gene matches. The CDR3 covers 15 residues. Germline assignment: CDR1 MDHEN and CDR2 SYDVKM. The CDR3, as DNA: TGTGCCAGCAGCGTTCAGGGGGCCAGCACAGATACGCAGTATTTT. This codes for CASSVQGASTDTQYF.

The chain combines TRBV5-1 with TRBJ1-2; TRBD1 matches at 8 bases. Germline-derived CDR1 and CDR2 are SGHRS and YFSETQ. With V trimmed by 5 bases and J by 4 bases, 4 bases remained unmatched. The CDR3 runs 13 residues. CDR3 protein: CASSFGTGYGYTF. CDR3 DNA: TGCGCCAGCAGTTTCGGGACAGGCTATGGCTACACCTTC.

V gene TRBV23-1 combines with J gene TRBJ2-2; 7 bases are shared with TRBD1. TRBV23-1 carries the ORF label, with uncertain function. The CDR3 loop spans 19 amino acids. V was clipped by 0 bases and J by 3 bases; unmatched bases: 13. In nucleotides, the CDR3 is TGCGCCAGCAGTCAATCTACCAACAACAGGGGCCGGCACACCGGGGAGCTGTTTTTT. Protein product: CASSQSTNNRGRHTGELFF.

This chain uses TRBV11-2 with TRBJ1-2; tentatively, D is TRBD1 (5 bases). The CDR3 sequence is 14 residues long. The V gene's germline CDR1 is SGHAT and CDR2 FQNNGV. V shed 1 base and J shed 2 bases, with 8 bases lying between them. The CDR3 protein is CASSLARQNYGYTF. CDR3 bases: TGTGCCAGCAGCTTAGCGAGACAGAACTATGGCTACACCTTC.

The chain has TRBV5-1 and TRBJ2-2, with TRBD2 matching over 8 bases. The CDR3 runs to 16 residues. Germline CDR1 SGHRS, CDR2 YFSETQ. The junction had 5 bases not matched to a gene; V was cut back by 0 bases and J by 4 bases. DNA for the CDR3: TGCGCCAGCAGCTTGGTGTTTGCGGGAGGCACCGGGGAGCTGTTTTTT. Protein product: CASSLVFAGGTGELFF.

The V gene is TRBV30, the J gene TRBJ1-4; no reliable D call. This CDR3 comprises 14 residues. Per the germline V gene, CDR1 is GTSNPN and CDR2 is SVGIG (reference sequence). Deletions cut 0 bases from V and 2 bases from J, with 7 bases between. The CDR3 spells CAWSVRRTNEKLFF. The CDR3 coding sequence is TGTGCCTGGAGTGTGAGACGGACTAATGAAAAACTGTTTTTT.

The chain recombines TRBV12-5 with TRBJ2-2, with a possible D match to TRBD1 (5 bases). The CDR3 contains 16 residues. Trimming removed 0 bases from V and 3 bases from J, with 11 bases in between. CDR1 and CDR2 (germline): LGHNT, FRNRAP. This CDR3 reads CASGLVRQGDTGELFF. The CDR3 DNA reads as TGTGCTAGTGGTTTGGTACGCCAGGGCGACACCGGGGAGCTGTTTTTT.

The gene calls are TRBV2 and TRBJ2-1, with a tentative D call TRBD2 (5 bases). Germline assignment: CDR1 SNHLY and CDR2 FYNNEI. The CDR3 consists of 14 residues. The V end was cut by 3 bases, the J end by 4 bases, with 10 bases between. DNA of the CDR3: TGTGCCAGCAGTGAGGCTAGCCGATACAATGAGCAGTTCTTC. It is translated as CASSEASRYNEQFF.

This rearrangement joins TRBV10-3 to TRBJ1-2; a weak D match, TRBD1 (6 bases). Germline V gene sequence: CDR1 ENHRY, CDR2 SYGVKD. CDR3 length equals 18 residues. Deletions cut 4 bases from V and 3 bases from J, with 24 bases between. For the CDR3, the DNA is TGTGCCATCAGTGGGACTGTACAGGGTAGTGAGGGGGACTATGGCTACACCTTC. Its protein is CAISGTVQGSEGDYGYTF.

The chain employs TRBV28 and TRBJ2-5, with a weak D call TRBD2 (5 bases). Trimming shortened V by 1 base and J by 9 bases, and 21 bases separated the two germline ends. Germline V gene data show CDR1 as MDHEN and CDR2 as SYDVKM. There are 16 residues in the CDR3. Here the CDR3 reads CASSLLLDGKDRSQYF. CDR3 sequence (DNA): TGTGCCAGCAGTTTATTACTAGATGGGAAAGATAGATCCCAGTACTTC.

The CDR3 region is CASSNTGGIYEQYF. The CDR3 nucleotides read TGTGCCAGTAGTAATACAGGGGGTATCTACGAGCAGTACTTC. The chain combines TRBV19 with TRBJ2-5; 8 nucleotides align to TRBD1. The last part of the DNA fits TRBJ2-7 better; the J call may be wrong. CDR3 length: 14 amino acids. Germline lookup yields CDR1 LNHDA and CDR2 SQIVND (reference sequence).

The chain combines TRBV10-3 with TRBJ1-2; 10 bases fit TRBD1. CDR1 is ENHRY and CDR2 is SYGVKD in the germline V gene. This CDR3 is built from 12 residues. The V and J ends lost 10 bases and 4 bases, in that order; junction bases with no gene match: 3. DNA for the CDR3: TGTGCCACGGGACAGGGGACCTATGGCTACACCTTC. As protein: CATGQGTYGYTF.